Listed here are 25 T cell receptor beta chains from one sample, sequenced in a study of tumor-infiltrating lymphocytes in primary liver carcinoma (dated by TCRdb to the late 2010s). Total RNA and DNA were co-extracted from about 20-30 mg of bulk tissue with the AllPrep DNA/RNA mini kit, without cell sorting. For sequencing, an Illumina HiSeq 2500 was employed. A constant-region primer and ProtoScript II reverse transcriptase were used to reverse-transcribe TCRbeta-specific cDNA from about 500 ng total RNA. Construction of the TCRbeta libraries relied on three nested rounds of multiplex PCR, following a slightly modified ARM-PCR procedure. Each of the first two PCR rounds ran for approximately 10 cycles and used multiplex TRBV1-TRBV30 forward primers together with a Cbeta reverse primer. TCRdb itself trimmed the public reads at Q25 with fastp, ran MiXCR and retained productive beta chains. Rows merge per CDR3 protein into single entries with the most common DNA and genes. The sample records some 55,000 distinct CDR3 sequences, about 80% of which are singletons. About 25% of the sample belongs to the ten largest clones.

The specimen was liver tumor tissue from sampling region 2. Sample cell subset or site, as interpreted from the label and publication: tumor region T2, inferior pole. The receptors originated from a man between 35 and 55 years old with primary liver carcinoma and hepatitis B virus infection.

As for this clonotype: Just one base apart from a much larger clone, this may be a read error. The chain recombines TRBV2 with TRBJ2-7; D gene ambiguous. The CDR3 runs 13 residues. Trimming shortened V by 11 bases and J by 3 bases, and 17 bases separated the two germline ends. From germline, CDR1 is SNHLY and CDR2 FYNNEI. Here the CDR3 reads CAGSEETYYEQYF. The CDR3 DNA is TGTGCCGGCTCCGAGGAGACGTACTACGAGCAGTACTTC.

Many counts were recorded for this clonotype. The chain carries TRBV10-3 and TRBJ2-7; unclear D gene. V was cut by 7 bases and J by 3 bases, with 13 bases left in between. The germline gives CDR1 ENHRY, CDR2 SYGVKD. This CDR3 is built from 13 residues. The CDR3 region has the DNA TGTGCCATCACCTCGACTGCTGACTACGAGCAGTACTTC. Translation gives CAITSTADYEQYF.

This chain joins TRBV7-8 and TRBJ2-7, with 7 bases lining up with TRBD2. Germline V lookup: CDR1 SGHVS, CDR2 FQNEAQ. V shed 9 bases, J shed 5 bases, and the junction held 16 bases outside the gene matches. The CDR3 consists of 15 residues. CDR3 in amino acids: CARSLVGQRGHEQYF. CDR3 DNA: TGTGCCAGGAGTTTAGTGGGCCAGCGGGGCCACGAGCAGTACTTC.

A remark on this clonotype: No conserved phenylalanine or tryptophan ends this CDR3, so it is likely a read error. Because the CDR3's place on the DNA is in doubt, the DNA is left out and the CDR3 is given as listed by TCRdb. The rearrangement links TRBV10-3 to TRBJ1-1. The CDR3 is 15 residues long, ends included. Germline V gives CDR1 ENHRY, CDR2 SYGVKD. The CDR3 loop reads CAISDTSGGRERSFY.

Note on this clonotype: Relative to the germline gene, one junction end is altered; a read error may explain this. The gene calls are TRBV4-1 and TRBJ2-1; the D gene is possibly TRBD2 (6 bases). This CDR3 is built from 17 residues. Per germline, CDR1 MGHRA and CDR2 YSYEKL. This CDR3 reads CASSQGTIGGGYIEQFF. CDR3 nucleotide sequence: TGCGCCAGCAGCCAAGGGACTATCGGAGGTGGCTACATTGAGCAGTTCTTC.

Points on this clonotype: A single base separates this from a much larger clone, so it may be a read error. This chain links TRBV30 with TRBJ2-7; no reliable D call. This CDR3 spans 11 amino acids. Germline CDR1 GTSNPN, CDR2 SVGIG (reference sequence). The CDR3 DNA reads as TGTGCCTGGGAGAGCTCCTACGAGCAGTGCTTC. Encoded protein: CAWESSYEQCF.

Note on this clonotype: With a much larger clone just one base away, this may be a read error. The rearrangement links TRBV5-1 to TRBJ2-1; 8 bases line up with TRBD1. This CDR3 is 17 amino acids long. Germline-derived CDR1 and CDR2 are SGHRS and YFSETQ. J lost 3 bases, V lost 0 bases, and 8 bases had no gene match. CDR3 amino acids: CASSLGPGTGLYNEQFF. CDR3 coding DNA: TGCGCCAGCAGCTTGGGACCCGGGACAGGACTCTACAATGAGCAGTTCTTC.

Comments on this clonotype: Given a much more abundant clone one base away, this may be a read error. J is TRBJ2-7 and V is TRBV28, with 8 bases aligning to TRBD2. The CDR3 sequence is 14 residues long. Looked up from germline, CDR1 is MDHEN and CDR2 is SYDVKM. V lost 7 bases to trimming and J lost 2 bases; unmatched junction nucleotides: 7. CDR3 in amino acids: CASTTRGEAYEQYF. The CDR3 DNA sequence: TGTGCCAGCACCACGCGGGGGGAAGCCTACGAGCAGTACTTC. Filled out from reference TRBV28 and TRBJ2-7, the complete variable domain reads DVKVTQSSRYLVKRTGEKVFLECVQDMDHENMFWYRQDPGLGLRLIYFSYDVKMKEKGDIPEGYSVSREKKERFSLILESASTNQTSMYLCASTTRGEAYEQYFGPGTRLTVT.

This clonotype was counted ten times or more. V is TRBV10-3 and J is TRBJ2-2; D could derive from TRBD1 or TRBD2 (5 bases each). This CDR3 has 14 residues. Germline V gene data show CDR1 as ENHRY and CDR2 as SYGVKD. V lost 5 bases to trimming and J lost 6 bases, with 13 bases between them. The CDR3 region is CAISIQRGPGELFF. The CDR3 coding sequence is TGTGCCATCAGTATACAGAGGGGCCCCGGGGAGCTGTTTTTT.

This clonotype is medium-sized by share. This chain links TRBV5-1 with TRBJ1-5, with D perhaps TRBD1 (5 bases). V lost 0 bases and J 4 bases, leaving 11 bases between the germline ends. This CDR3 has 15 residues. Looked up from germline, CDR1 is SGHRS and CDR2 is YFSETQ. The CDR3 DNA sequence: TGCGCCAGCAGCTTGGCAGGGTTGGGAAATCAGCCCCAGCATTTT. It codes for CASSLAGLGNQPQHF.

This clonotype came up a few times. One base away lies a much larger clone, so this may be a sequencing read error. The chain recombines TRBV7-8 with TRBJ2-1; 15 bases are shared with TRBD2. Germline-derived CDR1 and CDR2 are SGHVS and FQNEAQ. The CDR3 has 15 amino acids. CDR3 residues: CTSSLGLAGGNEQFF. The CDR3, as DNA: TGTACCAGCAGCTTGGGACTAGCGGGGGGCAATGAGCAGTTCTTC.

This clonotype was seen only a few times. One end of the junction varies from germline; a read error may be responsible. J is TRBJ1-4 and V is TRBV6-5, with TRBD1 as a possible D gene (6 bases). The CDR3 length is 15 residues. Per the germline V gene, CDR1 is MNHEY and CDR2 is SVGAGI. CDR3 DNA sequence: TGTGCCAGCAGTTTCACGGGGGCGGGGAATGAGAAACTGTGTTTT. Its translation: CASSFTGAGNEKLCF.

The chain joins TRBV4-1 to TRBJ2-1, with TRBD2 matching 9 bases. This CDR3 is 17 amino acids long. CDR1 is MGHRA and CDR2 is YSYEKL in the germline V gene. Trimming removed 4 bases from V and 0 bases from J; junction bases left unmatched: 7. The chain's CDR3 is CASSRGLAGSSYNEQFF. CDR3 nucleotides: TGCGCCAGCAGCCGAGGCCTAGCGGGGAGCTCCTACAATGAGCAGTTCTTC.

With respect to this clonotype: A single base separates this from a much larger clone, so it may be a read error. The J gene is TRBJ2-2, the V gene TRBV6-4; 7 bases are shared with TRBD1. The CDR3 has 16 residues. Germline V gene data show CDR1 as MRHNA and CDR2 as SNTAGT. The CDR3 reads CVSSGPGTEHTGELFF. CDR3 DNA sequence: TGTGTCAGCAGTGGTCCCGGGACAGAGCACACCGGGGAGCTGTTTTTT.

Remarks on this clonotype: Here the CDR3 omits its conserved ending phenylalanine or tryptophan, so a read error is the likely source. V usage is TRBV6-1 and J usage is TRBJ2-3; TRBD2 matches at 7 bases. Germline CDR1 MNHNS, CDR2 SASEGT. V lost 8 bases to trimming and J lost 2 bases; unmatched junction nucleotides: 13. This CDR3 contains 16 residues. CDR3 bases: TGTGCCAGCGGTCAATTAGCGGGTCTAACCACAGATACGCAGTATTTG. Translating it yields CASGQLAGLTTDTQYL.

The chain has TRBV27 and TRBJ2-3, with TRBD2 identical over 9 bases. CDR3 size: 15 residues. V lost 7 bases, J lost 2 bases, and 7 bases stayed unmatched. The germline V gene has CDR1 MNHEY and CDR2 SMNVEV (reference sequence). CDR3 region: CASKELAGNTDTQYF. As DNA, the CDR3 is TGTGCCAGCAAGGAGCTAGCGGGAAACACAGATACGCAGTATTTT.

Comment on this clonotype: At one end the junction does not follow the germline gene, possibly because of a read error. The gene calls are TRBV11-2 and TRBJ2-5; D unclear. CDR1 SGHAT and CDR2 FQNNGV come from the germline V gene. The CDR3 is 13 amino acids. The CDR3 is CTSSLDFQETQYF. The CDR3 DNA follows: TGTACCAGCAGCTTAGATTTTCAGGAGACACAGTACTTC.

This rearrangement joins TRBV7-2 to TRBJ2-1; TRBD2 aligns across 8 bases. Trimming took 2 bases from V and 7 from J; bases not matched to a gene: 1. This CDR3 has 13 residues. The germline gives CDR1 SGHTA, CDR2 FQGNSA. CDR3 sequence: CASSLQRENEQFF. The DNA of the CDR3 is TGTGCCAGCAGCTTACAGCGGGAGAATGAGCAGTTCTTC.

A note on this clonotype: One junction end does not reproduce the germline sequence, and a read error may be involved. This chain joins TRBV2 and TRBJ2-3, with 8 bases that match TRBD1. This CDR3 is 15 amino acids long. CDR1 is SNHLY and CDR2 is FYNNEI in the germline V gene. The CDR3 spells CPSSQTGARTDTQYF. CDR3 bases: TGTCCCAGCAGCCAGACAGGGGCCCGCACAGATACGCAGTATTTT.

The chain is built from TRBV6-1 and TRBJ2-7, with D tentatively TRBD2 (7 bases). Trimming took 7 bases from V and 6 from J, leaving 22 bases between them. Germline V CDR1 and CDR2: MNHNS, SASEGT. The CDR3 spans 15 residues. CDR3 amino acids: CASTPRGGATLEQYF. The CDR3 bases are TGTGCCAGCACCCCTCGAGGGGGGGCGACACTCGAGCAGTACTTC.

Regarding this clonotype: A read error may explain this, as a much larger clone is one base away. No conserved phenylalanine or tryptophan ends this CDR3, so it is likely a read error. This rearrangement joins TRBV5-1 to TRBJ2-1; no clear D gene. The germline gives CDR1 SGHRS, CDR2 YFSETQ. Trimming cost V 3 bases and J 0 bases, with 10 bases left between them. This CDR3 is 15 amino acids long. The CDR3 DNA is TGCGCCAGCAGCTCCGACGTGAGCTCCTACAATGAGCAGTTCTCC. It codes for CASSSDVSSYNEQFS.

To note about this clonotype: Relative to the germline gene, one junction end is altered; a read error may explain this. The rearrangement uses TRBV7-8 and TRBJ2-7; D is perhaps TRBD1 (5 bases). CDR1 is SGHVS, CDR2 FQNEAQ, per germline. This CDR3 is 14 amino acids long. CDR3 sequence reads: CASSLDSEGYEQYF. DNA for the CDR3: TGTGCCAGCAGCCTTGACAGCGAAGGCTACGAGCAATACTTC.

About this clonotype itself: No DNA is shown, since the ends of the CDR3 on it are uncertain; the CDR3 is the one TCRdb lists. The rearrangement links TRBV6-5 to TRBJ2-6; the DNA was not compared with TRBD1, the D call given in the table. CDR1 and CDR2 (germline): MNHEY, SVGAGI. The CDR3 length equals 18 residues, ends included. The CDR3 sequence is CASSLWRGMKAWANVLTF.

Note on this clonotype: At one end the junction does not follow the germline gene, possibly because of a read error. The chain has TRBV30 and TRBJ2-2; D unresolved. The CDR3 is 14 amino acids. Germline assignment: CDR1 GTSNPN and CDR2 SVGIG (reference sequence). CDR3 sequence (DNA): TGTGCCTGGAGGAGGCTTTTATGGACCGTGGAGCTATTTTTT. It is translated as CAWRRLLWTVELFF.

The chain links TRBV5-4 to TRBJ2-3; 9 bases are a match to TRBD2. The junction had 10 bases not matched to a gene; V was cut back by 5 bases and J by 0 bases. The germline V gene encodes CDR1 SGHNT and CDR2 YYREEE (reference sequence). The CDR3 covers 17 residues. The CDR3 sequence is CASRSGLAGVSTDTQYF. CDR3 nucleotide sequence: TGTGCCAGCAGGTCCGGATTAGCGGGAGTAAGCACAGATACGCAGTATTTT.